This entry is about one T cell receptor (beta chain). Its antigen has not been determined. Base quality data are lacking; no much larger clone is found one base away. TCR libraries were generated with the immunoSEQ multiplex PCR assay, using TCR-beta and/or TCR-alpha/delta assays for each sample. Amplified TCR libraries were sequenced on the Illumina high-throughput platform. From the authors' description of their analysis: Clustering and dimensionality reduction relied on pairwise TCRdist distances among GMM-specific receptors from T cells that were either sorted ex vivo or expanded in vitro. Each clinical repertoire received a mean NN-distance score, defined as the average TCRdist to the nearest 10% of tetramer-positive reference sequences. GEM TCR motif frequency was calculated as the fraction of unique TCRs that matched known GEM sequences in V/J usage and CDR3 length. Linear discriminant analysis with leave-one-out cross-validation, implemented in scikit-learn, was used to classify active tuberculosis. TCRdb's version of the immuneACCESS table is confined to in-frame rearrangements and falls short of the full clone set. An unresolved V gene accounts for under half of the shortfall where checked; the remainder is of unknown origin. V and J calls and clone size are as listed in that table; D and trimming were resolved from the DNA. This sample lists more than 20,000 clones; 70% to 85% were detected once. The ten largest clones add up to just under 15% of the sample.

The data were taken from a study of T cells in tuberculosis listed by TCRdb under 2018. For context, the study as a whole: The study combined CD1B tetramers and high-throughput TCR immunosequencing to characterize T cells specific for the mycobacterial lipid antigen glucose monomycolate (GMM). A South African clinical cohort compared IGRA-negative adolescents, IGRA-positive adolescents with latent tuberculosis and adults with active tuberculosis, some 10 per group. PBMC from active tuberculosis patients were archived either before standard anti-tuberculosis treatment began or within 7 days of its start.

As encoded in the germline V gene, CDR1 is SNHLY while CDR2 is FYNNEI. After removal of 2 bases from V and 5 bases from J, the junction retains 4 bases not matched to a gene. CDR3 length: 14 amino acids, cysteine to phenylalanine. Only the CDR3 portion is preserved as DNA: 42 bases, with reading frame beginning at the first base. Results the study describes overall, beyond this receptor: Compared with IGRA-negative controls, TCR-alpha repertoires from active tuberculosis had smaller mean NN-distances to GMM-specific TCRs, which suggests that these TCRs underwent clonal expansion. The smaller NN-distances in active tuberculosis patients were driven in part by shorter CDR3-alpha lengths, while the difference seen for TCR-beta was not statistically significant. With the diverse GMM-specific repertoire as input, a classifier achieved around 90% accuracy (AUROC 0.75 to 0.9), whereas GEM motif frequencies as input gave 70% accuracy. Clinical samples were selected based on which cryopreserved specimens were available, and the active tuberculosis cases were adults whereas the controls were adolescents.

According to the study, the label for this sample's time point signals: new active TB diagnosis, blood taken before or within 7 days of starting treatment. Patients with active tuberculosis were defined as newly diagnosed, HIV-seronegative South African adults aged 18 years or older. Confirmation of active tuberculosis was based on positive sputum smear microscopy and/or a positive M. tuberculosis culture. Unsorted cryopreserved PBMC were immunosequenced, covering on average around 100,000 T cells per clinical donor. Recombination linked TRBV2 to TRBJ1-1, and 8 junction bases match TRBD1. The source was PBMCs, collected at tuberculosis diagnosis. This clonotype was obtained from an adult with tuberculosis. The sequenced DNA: TGTGCCAGCAGTGAACGGACAGGGCGAACTGAAGCTTTCTTT. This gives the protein CASSERTGRTEAFF.